This T cell receptor (beta chain) appears in the sequencing data of a study of beta chain features in type 1 diabetes. Study at large: Cell yields, age and gender were similar between patients and healthy donors. Findings and caveats of the study: In patients and controls equally, PCR might favor templates that are shorter.

The germline V gene encodes CDR1 GTSNPN and CDR2 SVGIG (reference sequence). CDR3 length: 12 residues. With V trimmed by 5 bases and J by 6 bases, 4 bases remained unmatched. Turning to this clone: Its cognate antigen is unknown.

The isolated RNA, all of it, was reverse transcribed, so expressed TCRB transcripts were what got sequenced. The protocol was immunoSEQ multiplex PCR, while the TCRdb copy is restricted to in-frame clones and leaves out a portion. This sample has 400,000 to 550,000 clones, with over 10% found just once. The sample was naive CD4+ T cells from blood. The rearrangement joins TRBV30 to TRBJ2-1, with 7 bases aligning to TRBD1. The sequence was collected from a woman under 30 in good health. DNA of the CDR3: TGTGCCTGGTCAAACAGGGGCAATGAGCAGTTCTTC. Its translation: CAWSNRGNEQFF.